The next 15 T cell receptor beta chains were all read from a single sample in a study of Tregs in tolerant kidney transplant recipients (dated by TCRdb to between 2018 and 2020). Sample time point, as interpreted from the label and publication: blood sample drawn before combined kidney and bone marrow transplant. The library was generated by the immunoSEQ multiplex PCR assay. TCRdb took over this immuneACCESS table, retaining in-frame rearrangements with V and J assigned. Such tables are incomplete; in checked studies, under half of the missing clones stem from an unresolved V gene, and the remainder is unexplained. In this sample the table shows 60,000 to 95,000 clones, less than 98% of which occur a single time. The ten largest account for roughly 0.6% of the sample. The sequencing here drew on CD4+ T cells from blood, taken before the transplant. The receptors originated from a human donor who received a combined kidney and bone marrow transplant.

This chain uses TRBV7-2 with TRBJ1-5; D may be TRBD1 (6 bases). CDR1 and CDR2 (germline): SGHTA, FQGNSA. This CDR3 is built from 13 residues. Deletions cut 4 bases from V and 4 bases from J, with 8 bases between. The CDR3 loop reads CASSYDRNQPQHF. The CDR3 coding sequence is TGTGCCAGCAGCTACGACAGGAATCAGCCCCAGCATTTT.

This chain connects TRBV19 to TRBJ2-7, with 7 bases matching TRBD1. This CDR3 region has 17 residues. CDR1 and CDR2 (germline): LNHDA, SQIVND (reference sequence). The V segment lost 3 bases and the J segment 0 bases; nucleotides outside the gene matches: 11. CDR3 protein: CASSIGDTGDSSYEQYF. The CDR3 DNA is TGTGCCAGTAGTATCGGGGACACAGGGGACAGCTCCTACGAGCAGTACTTC.

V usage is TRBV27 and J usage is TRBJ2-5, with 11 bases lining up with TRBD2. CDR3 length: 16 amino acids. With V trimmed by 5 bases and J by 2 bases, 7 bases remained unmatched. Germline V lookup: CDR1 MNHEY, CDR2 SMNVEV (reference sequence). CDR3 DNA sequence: TGTGCCAGCAGTGGGACACTAGCGGGAGCTCAAGAGACCCAGTACTTC. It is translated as CASSGTLAGAQETQYF.

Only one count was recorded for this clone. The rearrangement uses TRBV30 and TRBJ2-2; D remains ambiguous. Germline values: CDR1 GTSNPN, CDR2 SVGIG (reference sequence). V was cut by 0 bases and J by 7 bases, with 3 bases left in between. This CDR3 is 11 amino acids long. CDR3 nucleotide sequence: TGTGCCTGGAGTGTACTCGGGGAGCTGTTTTTT. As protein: CAWSVLGELFF. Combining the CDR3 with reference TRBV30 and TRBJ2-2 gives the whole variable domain SQTIHQWPATLVQPVGSPLSLECTVEGTSNPNLYWYRQAAGRGLQLLFYSVGIGQISSEVPQNLSASRPQDRQFILSSKKLLLSDSGFYLCAWSVLGELFFGEGSRLTVL.

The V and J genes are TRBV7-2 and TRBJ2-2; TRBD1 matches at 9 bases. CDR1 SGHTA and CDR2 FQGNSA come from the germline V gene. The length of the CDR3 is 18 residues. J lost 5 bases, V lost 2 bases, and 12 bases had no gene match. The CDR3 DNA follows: TGTGCCAGCAGCTTATATCTGGGACAGGGTCTCCGAACCGGGGAGCTGTTTTTT. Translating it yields CASSLYLGQGLRTGELFF.

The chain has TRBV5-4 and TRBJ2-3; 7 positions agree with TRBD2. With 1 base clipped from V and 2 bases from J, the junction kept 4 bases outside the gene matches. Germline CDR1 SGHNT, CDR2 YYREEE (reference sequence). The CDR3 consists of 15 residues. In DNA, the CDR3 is TGTGCCAGCAGCTTGAGTCTAGCGGTCACAGATACGCAGTATTTT. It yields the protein CASSLSLAVTDTQYF.

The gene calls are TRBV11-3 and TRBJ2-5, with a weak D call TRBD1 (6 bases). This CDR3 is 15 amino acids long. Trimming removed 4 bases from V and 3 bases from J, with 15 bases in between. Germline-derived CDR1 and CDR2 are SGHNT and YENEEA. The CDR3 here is CASSSSQGGEETQYF. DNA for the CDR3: TGTGCCAGCAGCTCCTCACAGGGCGGTGAAGAGACCCAGTACTTC.

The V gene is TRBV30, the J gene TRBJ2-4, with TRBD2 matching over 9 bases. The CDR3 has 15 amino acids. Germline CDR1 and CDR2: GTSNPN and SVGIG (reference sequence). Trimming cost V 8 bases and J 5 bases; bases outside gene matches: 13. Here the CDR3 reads CAIERAGGHQNIQYF. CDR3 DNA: TGTGCCATCGAGCGGGCGGGAGGGCACCAAAACATTCAGTACTTC.

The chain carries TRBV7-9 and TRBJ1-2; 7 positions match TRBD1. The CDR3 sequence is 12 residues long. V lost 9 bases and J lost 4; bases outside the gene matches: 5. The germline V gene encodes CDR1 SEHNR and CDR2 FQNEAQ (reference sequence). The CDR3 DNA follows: TGTGCCAGTCAAGCAGGGGGCTATGGCTACACCTTC. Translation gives CASQAGGYGYTF.

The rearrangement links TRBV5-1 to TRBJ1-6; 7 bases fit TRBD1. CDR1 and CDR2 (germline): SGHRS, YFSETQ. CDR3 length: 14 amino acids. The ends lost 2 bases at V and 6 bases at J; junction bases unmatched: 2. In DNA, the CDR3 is TGCGCCAGCAGCTTTGGGGACAGTAATTCACCCCTCCACTTT. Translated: CASSFGDSNSPLHF.

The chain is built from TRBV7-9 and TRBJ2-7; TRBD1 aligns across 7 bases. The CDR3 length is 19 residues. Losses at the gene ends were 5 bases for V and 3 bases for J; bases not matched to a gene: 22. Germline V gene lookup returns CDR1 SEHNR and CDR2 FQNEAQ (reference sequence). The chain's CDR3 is CASSPSLRRPGTADYEQYF. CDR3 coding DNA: TGTGCCAGCAGCCCCAGCCTAAGACGCCCCGGGACAGCAGACTACGAGCAGTACTTC.

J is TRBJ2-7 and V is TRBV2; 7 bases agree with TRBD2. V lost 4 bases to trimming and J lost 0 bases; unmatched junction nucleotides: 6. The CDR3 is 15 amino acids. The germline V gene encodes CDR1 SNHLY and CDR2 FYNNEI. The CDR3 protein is CASSVVGGSSYEQYF. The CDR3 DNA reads TGTGCCAGCAGTGTTGTTGGCGGGAGCTCCTACGAGCAGTACTTC.

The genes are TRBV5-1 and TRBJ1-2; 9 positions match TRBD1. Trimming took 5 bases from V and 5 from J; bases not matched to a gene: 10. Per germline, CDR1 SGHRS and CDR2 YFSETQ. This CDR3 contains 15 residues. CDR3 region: CASRPDRGIGYGYTF. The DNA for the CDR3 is TGCGCCAGCAGGCCTGACAGGGGGATCGGGTATGGCTACACCTTC.

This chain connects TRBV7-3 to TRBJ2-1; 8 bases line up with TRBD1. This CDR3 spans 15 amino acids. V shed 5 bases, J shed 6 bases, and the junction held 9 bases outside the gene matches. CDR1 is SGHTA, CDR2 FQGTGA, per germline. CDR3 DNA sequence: TGTGCCAGCAGCGCCTCCGGGACAGGCCTCAATGAGCAGTTCTTC. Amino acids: CASSASGTGLNEQFF.

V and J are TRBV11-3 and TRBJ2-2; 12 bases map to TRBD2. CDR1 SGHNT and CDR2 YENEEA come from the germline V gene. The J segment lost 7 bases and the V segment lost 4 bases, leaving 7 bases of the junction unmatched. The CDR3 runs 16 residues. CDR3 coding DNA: TGTGCCAGCAGCTCGACTAGCGGGAGTTCCGGCGGGGAGCTGTTTTTT. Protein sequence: CASSSTSGSSGGELFF.